Listed below are T cell receptor beta chains from one sample, sequenced in a study of cytomegalovirus exposure and HLA in healthy donors. Sequenced by immunoSEQ multiplex PCR; TCRdb stores in-frame clones only, minus some. The sample has some 130,000 clones, roughly 80% seen once. Sequenced input: PBMCs. The receptor set was obtained from a male donor in good health and CMV-seropositive. Both conserved end residues are part of each CDR3. A D gene is named only where the DNA matches it firmly. Clone size is stated in some rows and not others, as once, few, many or a class when expanded.

j_call	v_call	d_call	clone_size	cdr3_nt	cdr3_aa
TRBJ2-7	TRBV27	TRBD2	.	TGTGCCAGCAGGATACGGGGGGGCGCCCCCTCCTACGAGCAGTACTTC	CASRIRGGAPSYEQYF
TRBJ2-1	TRBV11-2	TRBD2	.	TGTGCCAGCAGCTTATTTTGGGCCCCAGCGGGGGTTTACAATGAGCAGTTCTTC	CASSLFWAPAGVYNEQFF
TRBJ1-1	TRBV25-1	TRBD1	.	TGTGCCAGCCGACAGGGGGCCACTGAAGCTTTCTTT	CASRQGATEAFF
TRBJ2-1	TRBV7-9	TRBD2	.	TGTGCCAGCAGCTTTAGCGGGAATGAGCAGTTCTTC	CASSFSGNEQFF
TRBJ2-7	TRBV7-2	TRBD2	.	TGTGCCAGCAGCCGCTCAACTAGCGGAGCCTACGAGCAGTACTTC	CASSRSTSGAYEQYF
TRBJ2-7	TRBV7-2	.	.	TGTGCCAGCAGCCAAACCGGGGAGGCCTCCTACGAGCAGTACTTC	CASSQTGEASYEQYF
TRBJ2-4	TRBV28	.	.	TGTGCCAGCAGCCCCAGCGGCCTAGACATTCAGTACTTC	CASSPSGLDIQYF
TRBJ1-1	TRBV6-4	.	.	TGTGCCAGCAGTGAGGGGCATTGGACTGAAGCTTTCTTT	CASSEGHWTEAFF
TRBJ1-5	TRBV19	.	.	TGTGCCAGTAGTATAGGCGGTCACAATCAGCCCCAGCATTTT	CASSIGGHNQPQHF
TRBJ1-5	TRBV6-4	TRBD1	.	TGTGCCAGCAGTCCCCGACAGGGACGAGGGCCCCAGCATTTT	CASSPRQGRGPQHF
TRBJ2-6	TRBV7-3	.	.	TGTGCCAGCAGCTTAGAAGCAGGTGGGGCCAACGGCCTGACTTTC	CASSLEAGGANGLTF
TRBJ2-1	TRBV21-1	.	once	TGTGCCAGCAGCACCCAGGGACAGGGTTACAATGAGCAGTTCTTC	CASSTQGQGYNEQFF
TRBJ1-5	TRBV9	TRBD1	.	TGTGCCAGCAGCGAGGGACAGGGTAGCAATCAGCCCCAGCATTTT	CASSEGQGSNQPQHF
TRBJ2-3	TRBV9	.	.	TGTGCCAGCAGCACCTCCGGGACTTCCTTTTCAGATACGCAGTATTTT	CASSTSGTSFSDTQYF
TRBJ2-3	TRBV5-8	TRBD2	.	TGTGCCAGCAGCGGAGCACTGACCATCTCAGCGGGAGTTTTAGATACGCAGTATTTT	CASSGALTISAGVLDTQYF